Following are 4 T cell receptor beta chains from one sample sequenced in a study of blood T cells in healthy people across ages. A second PCR of about 6 to 12 cycles used a sample-barcoded 5' primer and a J-beta primer mix. TCRdb fed the 5' RACE reads into MiXCR, producing one record per CDR3 protein. Here the sample spans more than 650,000 distinct CDR3 sequences, about 20% being singletons. The specimen was blood. The receptors were sampled from a man in his 70s in good health.

This clonotype has only a few counts. The gene calls are TRBV12-3 or TRBV12-4 and TRBJ1-1; D remains ambiguous. The CDR3 totals 14 residues. V was pared by 3 bases and J by 3 bases, with 11 bases between. The CDR3 DNA reads TGTGCCAGCAGTTTTGGGTTTCTAGACACTGAAGCTTTCTTT. It translates to CASSFGFLDTEAFF.

This clonotype was seen more than once but under ten times. The chain links TRBV4-3 to TRBJ2-1, with TRBD2 matching over 11 bases. The V segment lost 3 bases and the J segment 7 bases; nucleotides outside the gene matches: 2. Germline lookup yields CDR1 LGHNA and CDR2 YSLEER. This CDR3 region has 14 residues. CDR3 nucleotides: TGCGCCAGCAGCCAGGGACTAGCGGTTAATGAGCAGTTCTTC. Encoded protein: CASSQGLAVNEQFF.

Concerning this clonotype itself: The junction departs from the called germline gene at one end, perhaps through a read error. The V call is TRBV12-3 or TRBV12-4, the J call TRBJ2-7; 7 bases align to TRBD2. The CDR3 has 15 amino acids. The CDR3 DNA reads as TGTGCCAGCTGTTTAGCAAGCGGGGTGGGTTACGAGCAGTACTTC. Encoded protein: CASCLASGVGYEQYF.

V is TRBV20-1 and J is TRBJ1-1; the D is unclear. There are 14 residues in the CDR3. Germline CDR1 and CDR2: DFQATT and SNEGSKA (reference sequence). The V end lost 6 bases, the J end lost 2 bases, and 16 bases lay between the germline ends. The CDR3 coding sequence is TGCAGTGCGCCACCGGATTCTCCCAACACTGAAGCTTTCTTT. Protein product: CSAPPDSPNTEAFF.